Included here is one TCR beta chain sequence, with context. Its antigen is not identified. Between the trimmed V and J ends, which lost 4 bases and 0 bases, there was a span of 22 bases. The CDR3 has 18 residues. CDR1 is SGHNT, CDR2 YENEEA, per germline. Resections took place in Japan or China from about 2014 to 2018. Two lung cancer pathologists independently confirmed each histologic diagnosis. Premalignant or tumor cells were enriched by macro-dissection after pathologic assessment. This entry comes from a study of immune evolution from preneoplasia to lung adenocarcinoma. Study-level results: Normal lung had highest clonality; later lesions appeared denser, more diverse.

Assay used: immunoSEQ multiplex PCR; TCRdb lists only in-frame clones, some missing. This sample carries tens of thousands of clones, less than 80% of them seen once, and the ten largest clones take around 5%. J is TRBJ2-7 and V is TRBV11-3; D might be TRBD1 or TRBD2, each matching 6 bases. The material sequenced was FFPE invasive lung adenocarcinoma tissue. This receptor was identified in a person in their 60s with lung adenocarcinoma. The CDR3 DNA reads TGTGCCAGCAGCTCCAAAAAGGGGGGTCTAGGCAGCTCCTACGAGCAGTACTTC. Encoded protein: CASSSKKGGLGSSYEQYF. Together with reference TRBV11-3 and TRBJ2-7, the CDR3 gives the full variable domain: EAGVVQSPRYKIIEKKQPVAFWCNPISGHNTLYWYLQNLGQGPELLIRYENEEAVDDSQLPKDRFSAERLKGVDSTLKIQPAELGDSAVYLCASSSKKGGLGSSYEQYFGPGTRLTVT.